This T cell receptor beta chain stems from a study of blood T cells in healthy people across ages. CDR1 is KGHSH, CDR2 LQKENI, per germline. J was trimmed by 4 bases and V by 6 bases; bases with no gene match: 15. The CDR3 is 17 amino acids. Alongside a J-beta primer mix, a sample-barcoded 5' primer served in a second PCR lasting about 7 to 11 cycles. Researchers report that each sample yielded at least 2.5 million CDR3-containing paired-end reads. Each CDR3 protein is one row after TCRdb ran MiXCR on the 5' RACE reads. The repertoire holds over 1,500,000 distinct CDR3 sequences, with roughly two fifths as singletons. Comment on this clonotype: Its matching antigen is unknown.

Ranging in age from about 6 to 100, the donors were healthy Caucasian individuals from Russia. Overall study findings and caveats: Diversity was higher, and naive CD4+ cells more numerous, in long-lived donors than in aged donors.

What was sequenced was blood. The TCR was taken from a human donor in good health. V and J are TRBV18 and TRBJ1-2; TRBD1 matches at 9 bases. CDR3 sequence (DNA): TGTGCCAGCTCTGCACAGGGGGCCCGGTTACTGGGCTATGGCTACACCTTC. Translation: CASSAQGARLLGYGYTF.